This TCR beta chain is from a study of tumor-infiltrating lymphocytes in primary liver carcinoma. Background on the study: Productive TCRbeta reads per sample were roughly 3.5 to 7.13 million, not differing by tissue.

Synthesis of TCR beta cDNA was carried out from 450 to 650 ng total RNA with a constant-region primer. Modified slightly, ARM-PCR produced TCR beta libraries over three nested multiplex PCR rounds. The opening two PCR rounds, about 11 cycles each, paired TRBV1-TRBV30 forward primers with a C-beta reverse primer. TCRdb ran MiXCR on the multiplex PCR reads and lists one entry per CDR3 protein. The sample consists of 300,000 to 350,000 distinct CDR3 sequences, about 61% of them appearing once. V was clipped by 5 bases and J by 9 bases; unmatched bases: 14. CDR3 length: 15 amino acids. Germline V lookup: CDR1 SGHAT, CDR2 FQDESV (reference sequence). Overall study findings and caveats: Since sampling was bulk and unsorted, CD4+ and CD8+ repertoires were not compared. It was in tumors, not blood, that the top-250-clone fraction was significantly higher (p = 0.039).

Comments on this clonotype: Antigen unknown.

Blood RNA originated from unsorted whole blood, with germline DNA additionally extracted. There were only treatment-naive patients, all with chronic HBV infection. This TCR derives from a man between 40 and 49 years old with primary liver carcinoma and hepatitis B virus infection. Input material: peripheral blood. The chain links TRBV11-1 to TRBJ2-3; 7 positions match TRBD2. The DNA for the CDR3 is TGTGCCAGCAGCGAAGGCGGGGGTCTGATAGACACGCAGTATTTT. As protein: CASSEGGGLIDTQYF. The full variable domain, its missing parts supplied by reference TRBV11-1 and TRBJ2-3, is EAEVAQSPRYKITEKSQAVAFWCDPISGHATLYWYRQILGQGPELLVQFQDESVVDDSQLPKDRFSAERLKGVDSTLKIQPAELGDSAMYLCASSEGGGLIDTQYFGPGTRLTVL.